One sample yielded the 22 T cell receptor beta chains listed below, sequenced in a study of T cell responses to AZD1222 COVID-19 vaccine. Clones were sequenced by immunoSEQ multiplex PCR, and TCRdb holds only the in-frame ones, with some missing. The sample includes some 150,000 clones, under 95% of them seen just once. The sequencing here drew on peripheral blood, taken on day 0 of AZD1222 vaccination. These receptors all stem from an adult in good health.

This chain links TRBV12-3 or TRBV12-4 with TRBJ1-2; D unclear. CDR3 length: 13 residues. V dropped 3 bases and J dropped 5 bases, with 10 bases sitting between them. The CDR3 sequence: CASSLVVDYGYTF. The CDR3 region has the DNA TGTGCCAGCAGTTTGGTGGTTGATTATGGCTACACCTTC.

This clone was counted a single time. The gene calls are TRBV30 and TRBJ1-2, with a possible D match to TRBD1 (6 bases). The germline V and J ends were trimmed by 4 bases and 14 bases, with 17 bases remaining between them. CDR1 is GTSNPN and CDR2 is SVGIG in the germline V gene (reference sequence). This CDR3 is built from 11 residues. This chain's CDR3 is CAWTVTGTGTF. Here the CDR3 DNA reads TGTGCCTGGACAGTGACAGGCACTGGAACCTTC.

The chain joins TRBV7-2 to TRBJ2-7; the match to TRBD1 covers 9 bases. The CDR3 sequence is 16 residues long. J was trimmed by 3 bases and V by 5 bases; bases with no gene match: 11. Per the germline V gene, CDR1 is SGHTA and CDR2 is FQGNSA. The CDR3: CASSPRQGGKGYEQYF. For the CDR3, the DNA is TGTGCCAGCAGCCCACGACAGGGGGGTAAGGGCTACGAGCAGTACTTC.

The chain employs TRBV29-1 and TRBJ1-2; 7 bases are a match to TRBD1. There are 12 residues in the CDR3. The trim removed 4 bases at V and 3 bases at J, leaving 2 bases unmatched. Looked up from germline, CDR1 is SQVTM and CDR2 is ANQGSEA. Here the CDR3 DNA reads TGCAGCGTTGGTACAGGGGACTATGGCTACACCTTC. Protein: CSVGTGDYGYTF.

This sequence joins TRBV11-2 and TRBJ1-5; D call uncertain. Germline V gene sequence: CDR1 SGHAT, CDR2 FQNNGV. The ends were cut back, 5 bases at V and 0 bases at J, with 5 bases in the middle. This CDR3 is built from 13 residues. The CDR3, as DNA: TGTGCCAGCAGCCGTGATAGCAATCAGCCCCAGCATTTT. Translation gives CASSRDSNQPQHF.

V gene TRBV29-1 combines with J gene TRBJ2-2, with TRBD2 matching over 12 bases. This CDR3 contains 15 residues. The V and J ends lost 3 bases and 7 bases, in that order; junction bases with no gene match: 6. Germline loops: CDR1 SQVTM, CDR2 ANQGSEA. CDR3 loop: CSVETSGRGVGELFF. As DNA, the CDR3 is TGCAGCGTTGAGACTAGCGGGAGAGGGGTCGGGGAGCTGTTTTTT.

V gene TRBV10-3 combines with J gene TRBJ1-2; tentative D call: TRBD1 (6 bases). The CDR3 contains 14 residues. Trimming removed 3 bases at V and 0 bases at J, with 8 bases between. The V gene's germline CDR1 is ENHRY and CDR2 SYGVKD. The CDR3 DNA is TGTGCCATCAGTGAACAGGGAGCTAACTATGGCTACACCTTC. It is translated as CAISEQGANYGYTF.

This chain connects TRBV19 to TRBJ1-1; no firm D call. The V end lost 3 bases, the J end lost 0 bases, and 11 bases lay between the germline ends. The CDR3 runs to 15 residues. CDR1 and CDR2 from the germline V gene are LNHDA and SQIVND (reference sequence). Here the CDR3 DNA reads TGTGCCAGTAGTATCGGCGGAATTATGAACACTGAAGCTTTCTTT. Encoded protein: CASSIGGIMNTEAFF.

The gene calls are TRBV12-3 or TRBV12-4 and TRBJ1-4, with D unclear. There are 13 residues in the CDR3. V lost 1 base to trimming and J lost 6 bases, with 6 bases between them. For the CDR3, the DNA is TGTGCCAGCAGTTTAGAAAAGTATGAAAAACTGTTTTTT. Protein: CASSLEKYEKLFF.

Only a few counts were recorded for this clone. J is TRBJ2-2 and V is TRBV4-2; D is uncertain. Germline CDR1 is LGHNA and CDR2 is YNFKEQ. The CDR3 consists of 15 residues. V lost 1 base, J lost 2 bases, and 8 bases lay in between. The CDR3 loop is CASSQGPENTGELFF. CDR3 coding DNA: TGTGCCAGCAGCCAAGGCCCAGAAAACACCGGGGAGCTGTTTTTT.

This clone was detected a few times. V usage is TRBV6-5 and J usage is TRBJ2-6, with no clear D. V was trimmed by 2 bases and J by 0 bases, leaving 5 bases between them. The germline gives CDR1 MNHEY, CDR2 SVGAGI. This CDR3 region has 15 residues. The CDR3 is CASSYRNSGANVLTF. The CDR3 DNA sequence: TGTGCCAGCAGTTACAGGAACTCTGGGGCCAACGTCCTGACTTTC.

This clone was seen once. The J gene is TRBJ1-3, the V gene TRBV10-2; TRBD1 agrees at 11 bases. The germline CDR1 and CDR2 sequences are WSHSY and SAAADI. The V and J ends lost 6 bases and 3 bases, in that order; junction bases with no gene match: 4. This CDR3 has 15 amino acids. The CDR3 nucleotides are TGCGCCAGCAGAGCCGGGACAGGGGGTGGAAACACCATATATTTT. This gives the protein CASRAGTGGGNTIYF.

V and J are TRBV6-7 and TRBJ1-2; no firm D call. TRBV6-7 qualifies as an ORF whose function is uncertain. The ends were cut back, 2 bases at V and 6 bases at J, with 13 bases in the middle. The CDR3 has 14 amino acids. This CDR3 reads CASSYPYSFNGYTF. Written as DNA, the CDR3 is TGTGCCAGCAGTTACCCCTATAGCTTCAATGGCTACACCTTC.

The CDR3 coding sequence is TGCGCCAGCAGCCCCGGACAGGGGGCGTTTTACGAGCAGTACTTC. It translates to CASSPGQGAFYEQYF. The gene calls are TRBV5-1 and TRBJ2-7; TRBD1 aligns across 11 bases. Looked up from germline, CDR1 is SGHRS and CDR2 is YFSETQ. Trimming at V came to 4 bases and at J to 4 bases, leaving 7 bases not matched to a gene. CDR3 length: 15 amino acids. The whole variable domain, filled in from reference TRBV5-1 and TRBJ2-7, reads KAGVTQTPRYLIKTRGQQVTLSCSPISGHRSVSWYQQTPGQGLQFLFEYFSETQRNKGNFPGRFSGRQFSNSRSEMNVSTLELGDSALYLCASSPGQGAFYEQYFGPGTRLTVT.

The V and J genes are TRBV29-1 and TRBJ1-1; D is perhaps TRBD1 (5 bases). This CDR3 contains 10 residues. Trimming stripped 6 bases from V and 11 bases from J, with 13 bases between. CDR1 SQVTM and CDR2 ANQGSEA come from the germline V gene. The CDR3 spells CSVSTEDAFF. In DNA form, the CDR3 reads TGCAGCGTCTCGACAGAAGACGCTTTCTTT.

Here the CDR3 reads CASEAGGNSYNEQFF. For the CDR3, the DNA is TGTGCCAGCGAAGCGGGGGGAAACTCCTACAATGAGCAGTTCTTC. The V call is TRBV19, the J call TRBJ2-1; TRBD2 matches at 9 bases. Germline V gene data show CDR1 as LNHDA and CDR2 as SQIVND (reference sequence). The CDR3 extends over 15 amino acids. The ends lost 9 bases at V and 0 bases at J; junction bases unmatched: 6.

This chain joins TRBV30 and TRBJ1-2, with unresolved D. The CDR3 is 12 residues long. V was clipped by 0 bases and J by 7 bases, with 9 bases between them. Germline-derived CDR1 and CDR2 are GTSNPN and SVGIG (reference sequence). The CDR3 nucleotides are TGTGCCTGGAGTGTACTAGAGGGTGGCTACACCTTC. Translating it yields CAWSVLEGGYTF.

CDR3 region: CASSSGQGAKKLFF. The CDR3 DNA follows: TGTGCCAGCAGCTCGGGACAGGGGGCGAAAAAACTGTTTTTT. This chain uses TRBV5-8 with TRBJ1-4, with TRBD1 matching 12 bases. CDR3 length: 14 amino acids. The germline V gene has CDR1 SGHTS and CDR2 YDEGEE. Trimming removed 3 bases from V and 9 bases from J; junction bases left unmatched: 3.

V gene TRBV11-2 combines with J gene TRBJ2-3; 14 bases line up with TRBD2. This CDR3 contains 17 residues. V lost 1 base and J lost 2; bases outside the gene matches: 2. CDR1 and CDR2 (germline): SGHAT, FQNNGV. CDR3: CASSLGTSGRFTDTQYF. The CDR3 nucleotides are TGTGCCAGCAGCTTAGGGACTAGCGGGAGGTTCACAGATACGCAGTATTTT. Drawing the rest from reference TRBV11-2 and TRBJ2-3, the complete variable domain is EAGVAQSPRYKIIEKRQSVAFWCNPISGHATLYWYQQILGQGPKLLIQFQNNGVVDDSQLPKDRFSAERLKGVDSTLKIQPAKLEDSAVYLCASSLGTSGRFTDTQYFGPGTRLTVL.

This rearrangement joins TRBV6-5 to TRBJ2-3; D might be TRBD1 (7 bases). This CDR3 has 14 amino acids. Germline CDR1 reads MNHEY; CDR2 reads SVGAGI. The V and J ends lost 5 bases and 4 bases respectively, with 13 bases between them. The CDR3 region is CASSPRGTADTQYF. CDR3 coding DNA: TGTGCCAGCAGTCCACGGGGGACAGCAGATACGCAGTATTTT.

The V and J genes are TRBV6-1 and TRBJ2-1, with a possible D match to TRBD1 (5 bases). CDR3 length: 15 residues. V dropped 3 bases and J dropped 0 bases, with 9 bases sitting between them. CDR1 is MNHNS and CDR2 is SASEGT in the germline V gene. The CDR3 protein is CASSETDISYNEQFF. CDR3 DNA: TGTGCCAGCAGTGAGACAGATATCTCCTACAATGAGCAGTTCTTC.

The J gene is TRBJ2-3, the V gene TRBV9; 11 bases fit TRBD2. Germline-derived CDR1 and CDR2 are SGDLS and YYNGEE. The junction had 10 bases not matched to a gene; V was cut back by 4 bases and J by 6 bases. The CDR3 length is 16 residues. The CDR3 DNA sequence: TGTGCCAGCAGCCGATATAGCGGGAGGGCCGCCGATACGCAGTATTTT. Residues: CASSRYSGRAADTQYF.